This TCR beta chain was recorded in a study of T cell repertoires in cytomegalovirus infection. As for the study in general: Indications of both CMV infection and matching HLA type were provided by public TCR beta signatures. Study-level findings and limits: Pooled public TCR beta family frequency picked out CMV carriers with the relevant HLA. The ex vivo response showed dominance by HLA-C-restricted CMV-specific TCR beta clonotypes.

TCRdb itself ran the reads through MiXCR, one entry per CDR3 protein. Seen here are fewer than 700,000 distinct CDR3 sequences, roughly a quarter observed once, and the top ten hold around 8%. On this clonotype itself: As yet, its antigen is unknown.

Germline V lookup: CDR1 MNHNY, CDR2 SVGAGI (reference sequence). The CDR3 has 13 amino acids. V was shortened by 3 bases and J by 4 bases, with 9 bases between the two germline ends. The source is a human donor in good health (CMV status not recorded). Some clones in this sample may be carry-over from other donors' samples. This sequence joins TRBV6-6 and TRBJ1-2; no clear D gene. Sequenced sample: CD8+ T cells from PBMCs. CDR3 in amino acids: CASSYDGSYGYTF. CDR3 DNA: TGTGCCAGCAGTTATGACGGGAGCTATGGCTACACCTTC.